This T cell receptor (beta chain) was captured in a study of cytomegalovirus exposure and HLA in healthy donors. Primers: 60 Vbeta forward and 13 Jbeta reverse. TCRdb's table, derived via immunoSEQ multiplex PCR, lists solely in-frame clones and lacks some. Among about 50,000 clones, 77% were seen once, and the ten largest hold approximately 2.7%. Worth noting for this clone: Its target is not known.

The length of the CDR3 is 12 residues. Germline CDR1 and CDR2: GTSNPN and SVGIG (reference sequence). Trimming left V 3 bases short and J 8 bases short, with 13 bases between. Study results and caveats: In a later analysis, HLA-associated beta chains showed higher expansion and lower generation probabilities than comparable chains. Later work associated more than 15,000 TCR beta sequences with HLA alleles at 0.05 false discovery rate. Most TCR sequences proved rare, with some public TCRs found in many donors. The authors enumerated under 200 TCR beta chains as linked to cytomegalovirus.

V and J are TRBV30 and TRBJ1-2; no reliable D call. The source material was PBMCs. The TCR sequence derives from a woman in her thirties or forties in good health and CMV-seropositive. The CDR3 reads CAWSLPPGGYTF. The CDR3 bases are TGTGCCTGGAGCCTACCCCCCGGGGGCTACACCTTC.